This TCR beta chain was documented in a study of T cell clonality in common variable immunodeficiency. This clone was counted a few times. Its specificity is unknown. The sequence runs out 3 residues before the end of the CDR3; the remainder is reconstructed from the germline J gene. The CDR3 length is 13 residues. Trimming removed 5 bases from V and 4 bases from J, with 11 bases in between. Germline V lookup: CDR1 KGHSH, CDR2 LQKENI. Profiled with immunoSEQ multiplex PCR; TCRdb holds only in-frame clones, not every one. The sample shows 35,000 or so clones, none of them appearing just once. Study results and caveats: CVID subjects had higher TCRbeta clonality than healthy controls, most marked in about a third. Fewer deletions and N-nucleotide insertions were reportedly seen in common variable immunodeficiency TCR beta sequences.

The chain is built from TRBV18 and TRBJ2-5, with TRBD1 as a possible D gene (6 bases). The source material was peripheral blood mononuclear cells. This TCR was recovered from a human donor with common variable immunodeficiency. CDR3 in amino acids: CASSVAGAETQYF. Partial CDR3 DNA: TGTGCCAGCTCAGTAGCAGGGGCAGAGACC.